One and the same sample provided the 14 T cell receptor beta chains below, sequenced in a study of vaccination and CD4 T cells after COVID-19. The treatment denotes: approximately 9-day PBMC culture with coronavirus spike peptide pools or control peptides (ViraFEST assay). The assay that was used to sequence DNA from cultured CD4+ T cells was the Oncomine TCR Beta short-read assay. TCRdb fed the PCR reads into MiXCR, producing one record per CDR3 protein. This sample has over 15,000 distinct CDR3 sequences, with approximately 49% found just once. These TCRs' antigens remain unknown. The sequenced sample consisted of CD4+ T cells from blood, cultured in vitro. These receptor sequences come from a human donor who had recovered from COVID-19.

The CDR3 coding sequence is TGCAGTGCTAGACCTGGCCGGGACATCGGTTCGCAGTATTTT. Translation: CSARPGRDIGSQYF. The chain combines TRBV20-1 with TRBJ2-3; tentatively, D is TRBD1 (6 bases). CDR3 length: 14 residues. Germline V gene sequence: CDR1 DFQATT, CDR2 SNEGSKA (reference sequence). V lost 2 bases and J 10 bases, leaving 19 bases between the germline ends.

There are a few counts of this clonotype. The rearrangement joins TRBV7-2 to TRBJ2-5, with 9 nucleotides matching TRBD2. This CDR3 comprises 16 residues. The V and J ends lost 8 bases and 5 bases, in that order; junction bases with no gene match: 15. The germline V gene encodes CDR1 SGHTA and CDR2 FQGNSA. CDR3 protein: CASRNSSGGRGETQYF. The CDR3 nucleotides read TGTGCCAGCCGAAACTCTAGTGGCGGGAGGGGGGAGACCCAGTACTTC.

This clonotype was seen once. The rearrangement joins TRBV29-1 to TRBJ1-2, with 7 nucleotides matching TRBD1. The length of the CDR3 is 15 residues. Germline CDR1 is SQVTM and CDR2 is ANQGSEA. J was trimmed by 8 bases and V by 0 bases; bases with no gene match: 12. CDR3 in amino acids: CSVEEGGRLLSGYTF. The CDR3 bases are TGCAGCGTTGAAGAAGGGGGCCGCCTTCTAAGCGGCTACACCTTC.

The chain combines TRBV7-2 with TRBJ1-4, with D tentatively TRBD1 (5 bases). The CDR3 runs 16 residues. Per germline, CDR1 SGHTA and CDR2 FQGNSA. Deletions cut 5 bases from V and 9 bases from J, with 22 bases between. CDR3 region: CASSPSNVGAIKKLFF. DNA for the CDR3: TGTGCCAGCAGCCCAAGCAACGTAGGGGCTATTAAAAAACTGTTTTTT.

CDR3 region: CAISGDVGVGSPLHF. The DNA of the CDR3 is TGTGCCATCAGTGGCGATGTGGGGGTAGGATCACCCCTCCACTTT. This chain joins TRBV10-3 and TRBJ1-6; tentative D call: TRBD1 (5 bases). Per the germline V gene, CDR1 is ENHRY and CDR2 is SYGVKD. Deletions cut 4 bases from V and 10 bases from J, with 17 bases between. CDR3 length equals 15 residues.

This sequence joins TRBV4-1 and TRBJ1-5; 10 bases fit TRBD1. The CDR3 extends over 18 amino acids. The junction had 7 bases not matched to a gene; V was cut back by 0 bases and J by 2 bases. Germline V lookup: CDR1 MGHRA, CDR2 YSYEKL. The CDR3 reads CASSQDSRQGAGNQPQHF. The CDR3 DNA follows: TGCGCCAGCAGCCAAGATTCCCGACAGGGGGCCGGCAATCAGCCCCAGCATTTT.

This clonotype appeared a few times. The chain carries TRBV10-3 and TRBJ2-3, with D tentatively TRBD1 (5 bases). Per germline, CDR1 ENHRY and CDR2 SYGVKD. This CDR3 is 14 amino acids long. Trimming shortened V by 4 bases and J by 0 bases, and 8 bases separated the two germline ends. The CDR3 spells CAISVTDSTDTQYF. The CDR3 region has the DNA TGTGCCATCAGTGTGACAGATAGCACAGATACGCAGTATTTT.

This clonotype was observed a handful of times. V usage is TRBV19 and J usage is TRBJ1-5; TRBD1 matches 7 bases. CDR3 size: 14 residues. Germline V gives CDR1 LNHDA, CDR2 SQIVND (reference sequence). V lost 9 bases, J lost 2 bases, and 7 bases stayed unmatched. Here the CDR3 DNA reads TGTGCCAGCAACAGGGGCGAGGGCAATCAGCCCCAGCATTTT. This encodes CASNRGEGNQPQHF. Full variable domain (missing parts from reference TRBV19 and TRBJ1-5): DGGITQSPKYLFRKEGQNVTLSCEQNLNHDAMYWYRQDPGQGLRLIYYSQIVNDFQKGDIAEGYSVSREKKESFPLTVTSAQKNPTAFYLCASNRGEGNQPQHFGDGTRLSIL.

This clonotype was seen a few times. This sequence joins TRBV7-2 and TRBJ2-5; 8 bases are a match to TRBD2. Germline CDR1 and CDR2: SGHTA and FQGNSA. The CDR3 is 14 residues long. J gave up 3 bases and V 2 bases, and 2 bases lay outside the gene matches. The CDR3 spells CASSLRAGEETQYF. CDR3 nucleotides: TGTGCCAGCAGCTTACGAGCGGGGGAAGAGACCCAGTACTTC.

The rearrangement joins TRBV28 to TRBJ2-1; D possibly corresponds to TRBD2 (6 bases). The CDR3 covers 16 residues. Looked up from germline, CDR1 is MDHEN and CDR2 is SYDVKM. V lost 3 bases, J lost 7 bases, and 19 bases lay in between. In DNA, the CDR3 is TGTGCCAGCAGTTTTATTAGCGGCAGCCTTGGGAATGAGCAGTTCTTC. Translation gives CASSFISGSLGNEQFF.

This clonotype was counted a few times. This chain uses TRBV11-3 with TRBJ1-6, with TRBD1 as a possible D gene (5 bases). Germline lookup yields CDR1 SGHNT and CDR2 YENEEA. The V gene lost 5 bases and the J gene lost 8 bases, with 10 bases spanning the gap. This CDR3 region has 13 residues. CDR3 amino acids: CASSRDFDSPLHF. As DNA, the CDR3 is TGTGCCAGCAGCCGGGACTTCGATTCACCCCTCCACTTT.

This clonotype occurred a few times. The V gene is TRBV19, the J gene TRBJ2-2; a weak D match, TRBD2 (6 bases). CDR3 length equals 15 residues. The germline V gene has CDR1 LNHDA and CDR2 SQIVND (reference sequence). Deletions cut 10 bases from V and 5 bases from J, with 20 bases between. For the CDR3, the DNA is TGTGCCACCTCGGAGGGGTGGGAGCTTACCGGGGAGCTGTTTTTT. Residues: CATSEGWELTGELFF.

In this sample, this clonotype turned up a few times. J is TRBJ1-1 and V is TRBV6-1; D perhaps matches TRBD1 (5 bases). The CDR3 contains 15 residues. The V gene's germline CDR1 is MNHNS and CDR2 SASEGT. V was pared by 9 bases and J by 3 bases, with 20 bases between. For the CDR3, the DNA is TGTGCCAGTGACCAGGGACCTCGGGGGTACACTGAAGCTTTCTTT. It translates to CASDQGPRGYTEAFF.

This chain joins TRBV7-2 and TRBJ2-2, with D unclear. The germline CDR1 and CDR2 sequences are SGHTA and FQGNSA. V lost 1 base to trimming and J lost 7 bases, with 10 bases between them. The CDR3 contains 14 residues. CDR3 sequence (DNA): TGTGCCAGCAGCTTAGATCCGTGGAGCGGGGAGCTGTTTTTT. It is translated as CASSLDPWSGELFF.